This entry lists 25 T cell receptor beta chains sequenced from one sample in a study of naive and memory T cell subsets. The library had UMIs added by 3' ligation of an oligonucleotide to TCR cDNA. The SP2 primer and nested alpha and beta constant region primers amplified ligated cDNA in four rounds. Each CDR3 protein gets one entry after TCRdb re-called the 5' RACE reads with MiXCR. The sample lists more than 50,000 distinct CDR3 sequences; 7.2% were seen once. These receptors all stem from a male donor in good health.

This clonotype was recorded many times. V and J are TRBV5-1 and TRBJ2-7; no firm D call. CDR3 length: 11 residues. The ends were cut back, 1 base at V and 5 bases at J, with 4 bases in the middle. Per germline, CDR1 SGHRS and CDR2 YFSETQ. CDR3 in amino acids: CASSLSHEQYF. The CDR3 region has the DNA TGCGCCAGCAGCTTGAGCCACGAGCAGTACTTC.

This clonotype has only a few counts. V gene TRBV5-1 combines with J gene TRBJ1-1; 7 bases match TRBD1. Germline CDR1 reads SGHRS; CDR2 reads YFSETQ. V lost 4 bases to trimming and J lost 0 bases; unmatched junction nucleotides: 9. The CDR3 runs to 16 residues. The CDR3 coding sequence is TGCGCCAGCAGCCAGGACAGGACCATCATGAACACTGAAGCTTTCTTT. Translated, it gives CASSQDRTIMNTEAFF.

This clonotype appeared many times. This chain uses TRBV6-4 with TRBJ1-6; no firm D call. The germline V and J ends were trimmed by 0 bases and 8 bases, with 8 bases remaining between them. The germline V gene encodes CDR1 MRHNA and CDR2 SNTAGT. This CDR3 region has 14 residues. The CDR3 bases are TGTGCCAGCAGTGACTCCCCTGAAGATTCACCCCTCCACTTT. Translation gives CASSDSPEDSPLHF.

The genes are TRBV20-1 and TRBJ1-6; D possibly corresponds to TRBD1 (6 bases). V lost 3 bases and J 10 bases, leaving 22 bases between the germline ends. Germline CDR1 reads DFQATT; CDR2 reads SNEGSKA (reference sequence). There are 16 residues in the CDR3. The CDR3 DNA reads TGCAGTGCTAGCCCGTACCGACAGGACATAGGATCACCCCTCCACTTT. Translated, it gives CSASPYRQDIGSPLHF.

This clonotype has just a few counts. V and J are TRBV6-1 and TRBJ2-2, with 7 bases fitting TRBD2. CDR1 is MNHNS and CDR2 is SASEGT in the germline V gene. CDR3 length equals 17 residues. Unmatched junction bases numbered 12, after V lost 6 bases and J lost 2 bases. The CDR3 loop reads CASRGNPGLPNTGELFF. The DNA of the CDR3 is TGTGCCAGCAGGGGAAACCCGGGACTACCTAACACCGGGGAGCTGTTTTTT.

This clonotype occurred many times. This chain links TRBV18 with TRBJ1-1, with D unresolved. V was clipped by 3 bases and J by 0 bases, with 17 bases between them. Germline loops: CDR1 KGHSH, CDR2 LQKENI. This CDR3 is 17 amino acids long. The CDR3 nucleotides are TGTGCCAGCTCACCTAACGGAGGCTCAAGAATGAACACTGAAGCTTTCTTT. Residues: CASSPNGGSRMNTEAFF.

The sample holds many counts of this clonotype. This chain joins TRBV5-1 and TRBJ1-2, with D uncertain. This CDR3 has 14 amino acids. Trimming removed 0 bases from V and 2 bases from J, with 8 bases in between. CDR1 and CDR2 (germline): SGHRS, YFSETQ. The CDR3 sequence is CASSLEGNNYGYTF. The CDR3 DNA reads TGCGCCAGCAGCTTGGAAGGCAACAACTATGGCTACACCTTC.

The CDR3, as DNA: TGTGCCAGCAGCTCCATCAACAGGATCTACGAGCAGTACTTC. Translation: CASSSINRIYEQYF. The V call is TRBV5-6, the J call TRBJ2-7; possibly TRBD1 for D (5 bases). V lost 3 bases to trimming and J lost 3 bases, with 13 bases between them. The CDR3 totals 14 residues. Per the germline V gene, CDR1 is SGHDT and CDR2 is YYEEEE.

This clonotype was seen more than once but under ten times. The chain links TRBV29-1 to TRBJ1-1; D perhaps matches TRBD1 (6 bases). This CDR3 is built from 13 residues. Germline loops: CDR1 SQVTM, CDR2 ANQGSEA. The V end was cut by 6 bases, the J end by 5 bases, with 16 bases between. CDR3 region: CSVETGRRTEAFF. In nucleotides, the CDR3 is TGCAGCGTAGAAACAGGGAGGAGGACTGAAGCTTTCTTT.

V usage is TRBV11-2 and J usage is TRBJ1-6; the D is unclear. Between the trimmed V and J ends, which lost 0 bases and 7 bases, there was a span of 1 base. Germline V lookup: CDR1 SGHAT, CDR2 FQNNGV. This CDR3 region has 12 residues. CDR3 region: CASSLENSPLHF. Written as DNA, the CDR3 is TGTGCCAGCAGCTTAGAGAATTCACCCCTCCACTTT.

This clonotype was recorded many times. This chain joins TRBV20-1 and TRBJ2-5; 7 nucleotides align to TRBD1. Germline CDR1 DFQATT, CDR2 SNEGSKA (reference sequence). The junction had 4 bases not matched to a gene; V was cut back by 0 bases and J by 3 bases. This CDR3 is built from 14 residues. The CDR3 here is CSARDIQGEETQYF. The CDR3 DNA reads TGCAGTGCTAGAGATATCCAGGGGGAAGAGACCCAGTACTTC.

V and J are TRBV29-1 and TRBJ2-3; TRBD2 matches at 14 bases. The CDR3 covers 15 residues. Germline CDR1 is SQVTM and CDR2 is ANQGSEA. V lost 4 bases and J lost 5; bases outside the gene matches: 5. DNA for the CDR3: TGCAGCGTTGCCGGACTAGCGGGAGGAGGAGATACGCAGTATTTT. Protein product: CSVAGLAGGGDTQYF.

The genes are TRBV10-3 and TRBJ2-3, with TRBD2 as a possible D gene (6 bases). Trimming pared 4 bases from V and 0 bases from J, leaving 11 bases between. CDR3 length: 15 amino acids. Germline V gene sequence: CDR1 ENHRY, CDR2 SYGVKD. In DNA, the CDR3 is TGTGCCATCAGTGCGGGGGTAGCTAGCACAGATACGCAGTATTTT. Its translation is CAISAGVASTDTQYF.

This clonotype was recorded at least ten times. The chain is built from TRBV29-1 and TRBJ2-3; 9 bases agree with TRBD1. The CDR3 is made up of 15 amino acids. V shed 3 bases and J 3 bases; nucleotides not matched to a gene: 7. Looked up from germline, CDR1 is SQVTM and CDR2 is ANQGSEA. This CDR3 is CSVDGGTGLTDTQYF. The CDR3 nucleotides read TGCAGCGTTGATGGAGGGACAGGGTTAACAGATACGCAGTATTTT.

The rearrangement links TRBV20-1 to TRBJ2-3; 7 nucleotides match TRBD2. Per the germline V gene, CDR1 is DFQATT and CDR2 is SNEGSKA (reference sequence). V trimming: 0 bases; J trimming: 2 bases; junction bases outside the gene matches: 14. There are 18 residues in the CDR3. CDR3 amino acids: CSARDIGSGTILTDTQYF. CDR3 bases: TGCAGTGCTAGAGATATAGGGAGCGGGACCATCCTCACAGATACGCAGTATTTT.

The table lists this clonotype with many counts. The chain has TRBV28 and TRBJ1-4, with D perhaps TRBD1 (5 bases). Germline CDR1 MDHEN, CDR2 SYDVKM. The CDR3 is made up of 13 amino acids. V was pared by 6 bases and J by 7 bases, with 12 bases between. This CDR3 is CASSPGTFEKLFF. The CDR3 DNA sequence: TGTGCCAGCAGCCCAGGGACGTTTGAAAAACTGTTTTTT.

This clonotype was seen a few times. The CDR3 DNA is TGCAGCGCAAGACAGGGGTCAGAGGGCTACACCTTC. This translates into CSARQGSEGYTF. The rearrangement uses TRBV29-1 and TRBJ1-2, with 8 positions matching TRBD1. J was trimmed by 8 bases and V by 7 bases; bases with no gene match: 9. The CDR3 has 12 amino acids. Germline-derived CDR1 and CDR2 are SQVTM and ANQGSEA.

This clonotype was detected a few times. This chain connects TRBV29-1 to TRBJ2-3; TRBD1 matches at 7 bases. The germline V gene encodes CDR1 SQVTM and CDR2 ANQGSEA. The CDR3 extends over 16 amino acids. The V gene end was trimmed by 3 bases and the J gene end by 0 bases; junction bases not matched to a gene: 9. CDR3 amino acids: CSVEGYRGISTDTQYF. The CDR3 DNA follows: TGCAGCGTTGAGGGATACAGGGGAATAAGCACAGATACGCAGTATTTT.

This clonotype has only a few counts. This rearrangement joins TRBV5-5 to TRBJ2-1, with D maybe TRBD2 (6 bases). CDR1 and CDR2 from the germline V gene are SGHKS and YYEKEE (reference sequence). V was cut by 6 bases and J by 8 bases, with 21 bases left in between. The CDR3 length is 15 residues. The CDR3 here is CASKRRDQAFDEQFF. In DNA form, the CDR3 reads TGTGCCAGCAAAAGGCGGGACCAGGCCTTCGATGAGCAGTTCTTC.

This clonotype has a count of ten or more. V gene TRBV7-9 combines with J gene TRBJ1-1; D is possibly TRBD1 (5 bases). Germline CDR1 is SEHNR and CDR2 is FQNEAQ (reference sequence). V was cut by 11 bases and J by 6 bases, with 13 bases left in between. The CDR3 runs 11 residues. CDR3 DNA sequence: TGTGCCGTACAGGAAGATCCTGAAGCTTTCTTT. Translating it yields CAVQEDPEAFF. The entire variable domain, with the rest obtained from reference TRBV7-9 and TRBJ1-1, is as follows: DTGVSQNPRHKITKRGQNVTFRCDPISEHNRLYWYRQTLGQGPEFLTYFQNEAQLEKSRLLSDRFSAERPKGSFSTLEIQRTEQGDSAMYLCAVQEDPEAFFGQGTRLTVV.

V gene TRBV11-2 combines with J gene TRBJ1-1, with unresolved D. Germline assignment: CDR1 SGHAT and CDR2 FQNNGV. Deletions cut 3 bases from V and 1 base from J, with 3 bases between. This CDR3 region has 12 residues. CDR3 nucleotides: TGTGCCAGCAGCTTCCGGAACACTGAAGCTTTCTTT. This sequence encodes CASSFRNTEAFF.

This clonotype has just a few counts. This chain connects TRBV7-7 to TRBJ2-5; tentative D call: TRBD2 (5 bases). The CDR3 spans 13 residues. Trimming pared 5 bases from V and 5 bases from J, leaving 12 bases between. Germline assignment: CDR1 SSHAT and CDR2 FNYEAQ (reference sequence). The CDR3 nucleotides are TGTGCCAGCAGCCCCGGAGGAGTGGAGACCCAGTACTTC. Its translation: CASSPGGVETQYF.

This rearrangement joins TRBV7-8 to TRBJ2-7, with D tentatively TRBD1 (6 bases). The CDR3 covers 15 residues. Germline lookup yields CDR1 SGHVS and CDR2 FQNEAQ. V lost 1 base and J lost 5, with 15 bases in between. CDR3 protein: CASSLGPDRSHEQYF. The CDR3 nucleotides are TGTGCCAGCAGCTTAGGGCCCGACAGGTCCCACGAGCAGTACTTC.

This clonotype has ten or more counts. This chain links TRBV5-6 with TRBJ2-4; weak D call: TRBD1 (5 bases). The CDR3 loop spans 16 amino acids. Germline lookup yields CDR1 SGHDT and CDR2 YYEEEE. V lost 4 bases and J 2 bases, leaving 16 bases between the germline ends. The CDR3 sequence: CASSQRAGWPKNIQYF. CDR3 coding DNA: TGTGCCAGCAGCCAACGGGCAGGGTGGCCCAAAAACATTCAGTACTTC.

This clonotype was found a few times. The rearrangement uses TRBV11-2 and TRBJ1-1, with D perhaps TRBD1 (6 bases). CDR1 SGHAT and CDR2 FQNNGV come from the germline V gene. The V and J ends lost 5 bases and 1 base respectively, with 11 bases between them. The length of the CDR3 is 14 residues. The CDR3 loop reads CASSPLDRNTEAFF. The CDR3 coding sequence is TGTGCCAGCAGCCCCCTGGACAGGAACACTGAAGCTTTCTTT.